This record covers a single T cell receptor (beta chain). No antigen is known for it. The data derive from a study of blood T cells in healthy people across ages. Study-wide points: Relative to aged donors, long-lived donors carried more naive CD4+ cells and displayed higher diversity. Donor CMV status was unknown, possibly confounding expanded clonotype changes. Measured against age, TCR beta diversity per million T cells decreased in a roughly linear manner.

The use of a sample-barcoded 5' primer and a J-beta primer mix characterized a second PCR of about 7 to 12 cycles. TCRdb fed the 5' RACE reads into MiXCR, producing one record per CDR3 protein. The table records approximately 1,700,000 distinct CDR3 sequences, roughly two fifths of them present only once. Each sample yielded at least 5 micrograms of PBMC total RNA. J gave up 3 bases and V 6 bases, and 7 bases lay outside the gene matches. The germline V gene has CDR1 SQVTM and CDR2 ANQGSEA. CDR3 length equals 13 residues. The specimen was blood. This chain joins TRBV29-1 and TRBJ1-2; 7 positions match TRBD1. The TCR comes from a human donor in good health. The CDR3 reads CSVAVQGHYGYTF. The CDR3 DNA sequence: TGCAGCGTCGCGGTACAGGGGCACTATGGCTACACCTTC.